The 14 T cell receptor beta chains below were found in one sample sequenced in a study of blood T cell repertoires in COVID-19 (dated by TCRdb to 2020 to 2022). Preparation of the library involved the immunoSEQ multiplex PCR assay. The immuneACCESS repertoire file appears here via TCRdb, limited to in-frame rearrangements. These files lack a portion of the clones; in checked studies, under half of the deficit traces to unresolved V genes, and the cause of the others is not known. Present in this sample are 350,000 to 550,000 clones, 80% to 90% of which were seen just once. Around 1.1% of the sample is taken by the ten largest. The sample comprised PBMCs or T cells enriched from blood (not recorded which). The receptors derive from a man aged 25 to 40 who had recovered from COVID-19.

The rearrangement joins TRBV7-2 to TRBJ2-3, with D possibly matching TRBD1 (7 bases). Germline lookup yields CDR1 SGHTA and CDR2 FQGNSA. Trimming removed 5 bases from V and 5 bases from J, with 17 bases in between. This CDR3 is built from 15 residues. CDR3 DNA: TGTGCCAGCAGCGAGGGGGCTCCCGGGGGAGATACGCAGTATTTT. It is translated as CASSEGAPGGDTQYF.

The CDR3 region has the DNA TGTGCCAGTAGTCATCTTAGCGCGGGAAGCTATGGCTACACCTTC. As protein: CASSHLSAGSYGYTF. This chain joins TRBV19 and TRBJ1-2; D is undetermined. Germline CDR1 and CDR2: LNHDA and SQIVND (reference sequence). Between the trimmed V and J ends, which lost 5 bases and 4 bases, there was a span of 17 bases. The CDR3 consists of 15 residues.

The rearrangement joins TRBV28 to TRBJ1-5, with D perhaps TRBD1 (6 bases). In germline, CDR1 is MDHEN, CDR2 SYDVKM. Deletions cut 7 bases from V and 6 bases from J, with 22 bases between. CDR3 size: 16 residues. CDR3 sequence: CASKVAGADLGQPQHF. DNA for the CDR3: TGTGCCAGCAAAGTTGCAGGGGCCGATTTGGGTCAGCCCCAGCATTTT.

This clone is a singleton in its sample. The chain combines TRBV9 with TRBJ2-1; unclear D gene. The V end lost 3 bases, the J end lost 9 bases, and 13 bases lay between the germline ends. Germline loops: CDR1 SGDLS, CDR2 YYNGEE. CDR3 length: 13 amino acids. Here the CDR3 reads CASSGPNTGEQFF. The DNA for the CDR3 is TGTGCCAGCAGCGGTCCCAACACGGGTGAGCAGTTCTTC.

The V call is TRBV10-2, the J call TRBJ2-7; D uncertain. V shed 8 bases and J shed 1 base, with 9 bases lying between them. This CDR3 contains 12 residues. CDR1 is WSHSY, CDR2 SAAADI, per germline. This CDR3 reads CASSPISYEQYF. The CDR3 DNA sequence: TGCGCCAGCTCCCCTATATCCTACGAGCAGTACTTC.

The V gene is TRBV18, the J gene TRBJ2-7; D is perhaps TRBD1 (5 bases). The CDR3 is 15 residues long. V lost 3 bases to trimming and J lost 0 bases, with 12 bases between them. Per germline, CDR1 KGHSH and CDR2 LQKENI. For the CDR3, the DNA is TGTGCCAGCTCACCCGGACACGCCAGCTCCTACGAGCAGTACTTC. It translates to CASSPGHASSYEQYF.

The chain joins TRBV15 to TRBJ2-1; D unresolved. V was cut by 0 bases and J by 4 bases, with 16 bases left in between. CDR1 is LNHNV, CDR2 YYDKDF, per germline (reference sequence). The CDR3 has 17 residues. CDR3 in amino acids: CATSREINEQLYNEQFF. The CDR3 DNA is TGTGCCACCAGCAGAGAGATCAACGAACAGCTATACAATGAGCAGTTCTTC.

CDR3 sequence (DNA): TGTGCCATCAAGGCGGGAGGGCCCAACACCGGGGAGCTGTTTTTT. Protein product: CAIKAGGPNTGELFF. This sequence joins TRBV10-3 and TRBJ2-2, with 9 positions matching TRBD2. Looked up from germline, CDR1 is ENHRY and CDR2 is SYGVKD. The CDR3 loop spans 15 amino acids. With 7 bases clipped from V and 2 bases from J, the junction kept 5 bases outside the gene matches.

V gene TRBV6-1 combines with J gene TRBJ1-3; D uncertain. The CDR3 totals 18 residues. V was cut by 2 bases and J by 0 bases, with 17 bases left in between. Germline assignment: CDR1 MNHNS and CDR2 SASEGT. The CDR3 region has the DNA TGTGCCAGCAGTGAAAGGAGTAGAGGCATCCCCTCTGGAAACACCATATATTTT. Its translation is CASSERSRGIPSGNTIYF.

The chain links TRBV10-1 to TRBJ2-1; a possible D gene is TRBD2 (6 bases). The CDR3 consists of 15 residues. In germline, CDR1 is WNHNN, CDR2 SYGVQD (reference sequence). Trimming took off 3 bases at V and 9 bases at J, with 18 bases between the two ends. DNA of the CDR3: TGCGCCAGCAGTGAACCAGGACTGCTGGGGGGTGAGCAGTTCTTC. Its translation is CASSEPGLLGGEQFF.

CDR3 DNA sequence: TGTGCCAGCAGTTTTAATATGAACACTGAAGCTTTCTTT. Translation gives CASSFNMNTEAFF. The V call is TRBV28, the J call TRBJ1-1, with unresolved D. V lost 3 bases, J lost 0 bases, and 5 bases lay in between. The germline V gene encodes CDR1 MDHEN and CDR2 SYDVKM. This CDR3 contains 13 residues.

CDR3 nucleotides: TGCGCCAGCAGCGCGGGGACAGGCCACACTGAAGCTTTCTTT. The encoded protein is CASSAGTGHTEAFF. This rearrangement joins TRBV5-1 to TRBJ1-1, with 8 positions matching TRBD1. The CDR3 length is 14 residues. Per the germline V gene, CDR1 is SGHRS and CDR2 is YFSETQ. Germline trimming cut 4 bases from V and 3 bases from J; bases unmatched to any gene: 5. The full variable domain, rest sourced from reference TRBV5-1 and TRBJ1-1, is KAGVTQTPRYLIKTRGQQVTLSCSPISGHRSVSWYQQTPGQGLQFLFEYFSETQRNKGNFPGRFSGRQFSNSRSEMNVSTLELGDSALYLCASSAGTGHTEAFFGQGTRLTVV.

The CDR3 here is CASSPNRATSSGNTIYF. In DNA form, the CDR3 reads TGTGCCAGCTCACCGAACAGGGCCACCAGCTCTGGAAACACCATATATTTT. J is TRBJ1-3 and V is TRBV18, with TRBD1 as a possible D gene (6 bases). Germline assignment: CDR1 KGHSH and CDR2 LQKENI. This CDR3 is built from 17 residues. The germline V and J ends were trimmed by 3 bases and 0 bases, with 15 bases remaining between them.

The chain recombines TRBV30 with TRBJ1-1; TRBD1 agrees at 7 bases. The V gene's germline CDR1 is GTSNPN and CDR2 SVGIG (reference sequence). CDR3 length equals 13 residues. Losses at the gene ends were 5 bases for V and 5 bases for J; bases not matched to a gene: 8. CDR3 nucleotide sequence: TGTGCCTGGGACCAGGGGGATGTGACTGAAGCTTTCTTT. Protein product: CAWDQGDVTEAFF. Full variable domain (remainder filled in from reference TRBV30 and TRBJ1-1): SQTIHQWPATLVQPVGSPLSLECTVEGTSNPNLYWYRQAAGRGLQLLFYSVGIGQISSEVPQNLSASRPQDRQFILSSKKLLLSDSGFYLCAWDQGDVTEAFFGQGTRLTVV.